The 13 T cell receptor beta chains listed next were all sequenced from one sample in a study of T cells expressing NK-cell markers. Reprocessing the 5' RACE reads, TCRdb reports a single entry for every CDR3 protein and omits DNA. This table holds fewer than 400,000 distinct CDR3 sequences. Material for sequencing was blood T cells: a sorted CD56 or NKG2C T cell subset, CD4+ or CD8+ T cells, or bulk PBMC T cells (not recorded which). All receptors come from a woman aged 45-60 years in good health.

The chain carries TRBV27 and TRBJ2-3; TCRdb selects TRBD2, and the lack of DNA leaves this call unchecked. This CDR3 has 13 residues. The germline V gene has CDR1 MNHEY and CDR2 SMNVEV (reference sequence). The CDR3 loop reads CASSPSLTDTQYF.

This chain uses TRBV4-2 with TRBJ2-1. Germline CDR1 is LGHNA and CDR2 is YNFKEQ. This CDR3 is 12 amino acids long. CDR3 sequence: CASSPLDNEQFF.

The rearrangement links TRBV24-1 to TRBJ2-1; with no DNA, the TCRdb D assignment of TRBD1 cannot be verified. CDR1 and CDR2 from the germline V gene are KGHDR and SFDVKD. CDR3 length: 17 residues. Here the CDR3 reads CAAQGGTTAGYTNEQFF.

The chain carries TRBV6-1 and TRBJ2-6; the TRBD1 assignment by TCRdb is unverifiable without DNA. CDR1 is MNHNS and CDR2 is SASEGT in the germline V gene. This CDR3 has 15 amino acids. CDR3 region: CASSGRGSGANVLTF.

The CDR3 spells CASSLSGRGQGALGDPNEQFF. The chain joins TRBV7-8 to TRBJ2-1; TCRdb selects TRBD1, and the lack of DNA leaves this call unchecked. The length of the CDR3 is 21 residues. Germline assignment: CDR1 SGHVS and CDR2 FQNEAQ. Based on the CDR3 plus reference TRBV7-8 and TRBJ2-1, the full variable domain is GAGVSQSPRYKVAKRGQDVALRCDPISGHVSLFWYQQALGQGPEFLTYFQNEAQLDKSGLPSDRFFAERPEGSVSTLKIQRTQQEDSAVYLCASSLSGRGQGALGDPNEQFFGPGTRLTVL.

The chain couples TRBV5-1 to TRBJ2-1; without DNA, the TCRdb call of TRBD1 cannot be checked. Germline V gene sequence: CDR1 SGHRS, CDR2 YFSETQ. This CDR3 comprises 15 residues. This chain's CDR3 is CANPPHRQGSNEQFF.

The chain links TRBV7-9 to TRBJ2-2; TCRdb names TRBD2, which stays unverified in the absence of DNA. The CDR3 spans 15 residues. Germline CDR1 and CDR2: SEHNR and FQNEAQ (reference sequence). The CDR3 reads CASSPTGGPTGELFF.

The V and J genes are TRBV29-1 and TRBJ1-2. Germline loops: CDR1 SQVTM, CDR2 ANQGSEA. The CDR3 has 12 amino acids. The CDR3 here is CSVEISGSGYTF.

The CDR3 sequence: CASSPGEATNEKLFF. This chain uses TRBV7-2 with TRBJ1-4; TCRdb calls TRBD1, which cannot be checked without DNA. This CDR3 contains 15 residues. Germline V gene sequence: CDR1 SGHTA, CDR2 FQGNSA.

The V and J genes are TRBV19 and TRBJ1-3. The CDR3 is made up of 11 amino acids. Germline CDR1 and CDR2: LNHDA and SQIVND (reference sequence). The CDR3 spells CAIQIGNTIYF.

The chain has TRBV29-1 and TRBJ2-7; TCRdb indicates TRBD2, and absent DNA this call remains unverified. Germline CDR1 is SQVTM and CDR2 is ANQGSEA. The CDR3 spans 16 residues. CDR3 in amino acids: CSVEDIGPGGLYEQYF.

The gene calls are TRBV5-1 and TRBJ2-1; the D call from TCRdb, TRBD1, cannot be confirmed without DNA. Germline lookup yields CDR1 SGHRS and CDR2 YFSETQ. The CDR3 has 14 amino acids. CDR3 residues: CASSLSGGINEQFF.

This chain joins TRBV7-2 and TRBJ1-5; as DNA is missing, the TRBD1 call by TCRdb cannot be tested. The germline V gene encodes CDR1 SGHTA and CDR2 FQGNSA. The CDR3 runs 18 residues. The CDR3: CASSSGRQGAPLGQPQHF.